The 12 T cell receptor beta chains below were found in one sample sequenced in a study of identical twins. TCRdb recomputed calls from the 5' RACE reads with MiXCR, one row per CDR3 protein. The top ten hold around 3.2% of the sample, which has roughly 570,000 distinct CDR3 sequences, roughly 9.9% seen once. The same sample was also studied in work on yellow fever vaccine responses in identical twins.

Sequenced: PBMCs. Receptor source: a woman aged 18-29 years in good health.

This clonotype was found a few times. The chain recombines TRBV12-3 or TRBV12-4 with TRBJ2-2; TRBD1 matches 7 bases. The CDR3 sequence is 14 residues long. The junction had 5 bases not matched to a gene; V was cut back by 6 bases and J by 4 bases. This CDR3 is CASRGTEGTGELFF. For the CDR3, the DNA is TGTGCCAGCAGGGGGACAGAAGGCACCGGGGAGCTGTTTTTT.

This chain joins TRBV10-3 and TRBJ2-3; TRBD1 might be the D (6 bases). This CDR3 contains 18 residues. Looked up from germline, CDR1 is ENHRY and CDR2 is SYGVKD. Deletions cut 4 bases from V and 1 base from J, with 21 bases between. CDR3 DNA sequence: TGTGCCATCAGTGCCTACCCCACGACAGGTCTCGGCACAGATACGCAGTATTTT. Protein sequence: CAISAYPTTGLGTDTQYF.

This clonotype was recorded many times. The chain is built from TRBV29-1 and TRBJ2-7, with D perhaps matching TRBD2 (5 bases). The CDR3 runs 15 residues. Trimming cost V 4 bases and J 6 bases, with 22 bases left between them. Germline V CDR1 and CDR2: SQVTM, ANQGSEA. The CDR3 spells CSVAPADSPVLEQYF. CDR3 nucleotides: TGCAGCGTTGCCCCGGCGGACTCGCCCGTCCTCGAGCAGTACTTC.

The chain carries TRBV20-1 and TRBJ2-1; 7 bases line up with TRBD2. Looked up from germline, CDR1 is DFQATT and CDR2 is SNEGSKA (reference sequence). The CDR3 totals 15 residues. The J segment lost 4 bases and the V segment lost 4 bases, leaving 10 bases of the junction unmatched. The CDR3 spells CSANGRERVYNEQFF. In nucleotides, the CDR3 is TGCAGTGCTAACGGGCGGGAGAGAGTATACAATGAGCAGTTCTTC.

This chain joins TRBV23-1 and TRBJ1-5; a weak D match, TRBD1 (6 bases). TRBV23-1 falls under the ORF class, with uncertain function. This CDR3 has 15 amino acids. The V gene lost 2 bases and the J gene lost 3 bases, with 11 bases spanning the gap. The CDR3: CASSQRTEVNQPQHF. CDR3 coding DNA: TGCGCCAGCAGTCAACGGACAGAAGTCAATCAGCCCCAGCATTTT.

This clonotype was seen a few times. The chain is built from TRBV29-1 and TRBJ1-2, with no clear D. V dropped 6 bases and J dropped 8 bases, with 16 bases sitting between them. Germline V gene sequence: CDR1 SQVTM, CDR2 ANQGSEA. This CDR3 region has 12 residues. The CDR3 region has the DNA TGCAGCGTCCCCGACGGGTTTAGAGGCTACACCTTC. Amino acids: CSVPDGFRGYTF.

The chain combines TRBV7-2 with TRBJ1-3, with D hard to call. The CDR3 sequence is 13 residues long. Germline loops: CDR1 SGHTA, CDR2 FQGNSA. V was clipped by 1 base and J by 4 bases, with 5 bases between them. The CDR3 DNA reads TGTGCCAGCAGCTTAGTTGGCGGAAACACCATATATTTT. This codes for CASSLVGGNTIYF. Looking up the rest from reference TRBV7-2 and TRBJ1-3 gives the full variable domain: GAGVSQSPSNKVTEKGKDVELRCDPISGHTALYWYRQSLGQGLEFLIYFQGNSAPDKSGLPSDRFSAERTGGSVSTLTIQRTQQEDSAVYLCASSLVGGNTIYFGEGSWLTVV.

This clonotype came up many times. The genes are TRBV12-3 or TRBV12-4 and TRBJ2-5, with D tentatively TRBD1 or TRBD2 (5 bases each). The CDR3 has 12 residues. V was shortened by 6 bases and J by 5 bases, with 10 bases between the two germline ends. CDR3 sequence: CASSQGPETQYF. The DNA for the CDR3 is TGTGCCAGCAGCCAGGGACCCGAGACCCAGTACTTC.

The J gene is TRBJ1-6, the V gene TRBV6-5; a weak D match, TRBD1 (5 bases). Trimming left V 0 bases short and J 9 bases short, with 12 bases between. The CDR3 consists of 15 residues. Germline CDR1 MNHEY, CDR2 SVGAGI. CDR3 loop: CASSYSRDPASPLHF. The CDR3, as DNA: TGTGCCAGCAGTTACTCGAGGGACCCGGCTTCACCCCTCCACTTT.

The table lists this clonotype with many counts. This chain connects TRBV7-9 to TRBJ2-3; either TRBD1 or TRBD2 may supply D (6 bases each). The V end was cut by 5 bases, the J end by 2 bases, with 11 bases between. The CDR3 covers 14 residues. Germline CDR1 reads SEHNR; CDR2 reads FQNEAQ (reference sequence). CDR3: CASSVGGLTDTQYF. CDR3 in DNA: TGTGCCAGCAGCGTGGGGGGCCTCACAGATACGCAGTATTTT.

The CDR3, as DNA: TGTGCCAGCAGTAAGACACGCACAAAAAACATTCAGTACTTC. Its protein is CASSKTRTKNIQYF. V is TRBV28 and J is TRBJ2-4; D ambiguous. This CDR3 is 14 amino acids long. Trimming cost V 5 bases and J 4 bases, with 12 bases left between them. CDR1 and CDR2 from the germline V gene are MDHEN and SYDVKM.

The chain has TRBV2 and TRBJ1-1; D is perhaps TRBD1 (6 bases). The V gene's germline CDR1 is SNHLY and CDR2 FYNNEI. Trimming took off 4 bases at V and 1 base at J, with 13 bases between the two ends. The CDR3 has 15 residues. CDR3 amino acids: CASSGGRRGNTEAFF. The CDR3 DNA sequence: TGTGCCAGCAGTGGGGGGCGGAGGGGGAACACTGAAGCTTTCTTT.